A selection of T cell receptor beta chains follows, all from one sample in a study of blood T cell repertoires in COVID-19. The assay was immunoSEQ multiplex PCR, and TCRdb's table has in-frame clones only and misses some. The sample lists some 80,000 clones; more than 75% were seen once. What was sequenced was peripheral blood. These TCRs come from a human donor in a cohort sampled during active COVID-19. Each CDR3 is given with its conserved first and last residue. A D gene is named only where the DNA matches it firmly. Expanded clones are given a class, and other clones once, few, many or no size at all.

>TRBJ1-1|TRBD1|TRBV15|-|14
TGTGCCACCAGCAGGATCGGACAGGGAACTGAAGCTTTCTTT
CATSRIGQGTEAFF
>TRBJ2-5|TRBD1|TRBV7-9|-|14
TGTGCCAGCAGCCCGGACAGGGTCCAAGAGACCCAGTACTTC
CASSPDRVQETQYF
>TRBJ1-4|TRBD1|TRBV7-2|-|15
TGTGCCAGCAGCACGCGGACAGGATTAAATGAAAAACTGTTTTTT
CASSTRTGLNEKLFF
>TRBJ2-7|TRBD1|TRBV10-3|-|13
TGTGCCATCATGACAGGGGAACTCTACGAGCAGTACTTC
CAIMTGELYEQYF
>TRBJ2-3|TRBD2|TRBV7-2|-|19
TGTGCCAGCAGCCAATACCCTCTCTCTAGCGGGGGGGCAAGAGATACGCAGTATTTT
CASSQYPLSSGGARDTQYF
>TRBJ2-5|TRBD2|TRBV27|-|15
TGTGCCAGCAGCTTTATGGGGAGGGGTGGAGAGACCCAGTACTTC
CASSFMGRGGETQYF
>TRBJ1-2|-|TRBV19|once|13
TGTGCCAGTAGTGAGTCGGGGGGCTATGGCTACACCTTC
CASSESGGYGYTF
>TRBJ1-1|-|TRBV29-1|-|11
TGCAGCGTTGAAGATATCCCTGAAGCTTTCTTT
CSVEDIPEAFF
>TRBJ2-1|TRBD2|TRBV20-1|once|15
TGCAGTGCTAGTGGGCGGTCTAGCGGGCATAATGAGCAGTTCTTC
CSASGRSSGHNEQFF
>TRBJ2-1|-|TRBV19|-|14
TGTGCCAGTAATAACGGACTCTCCTACAATGAGCAGTTCTTC
CASNNGLSYNEQFF
>TRBJ2-7|-|TRBV12-3/TRBV12-4|-|12
TGTGCCAGCTCAGGGCGAACCTACGAGCAGTACTTC
CASSGRTYEQYF
>TRBJ1-2|-|TRBV9|-|14
TGTGCCAGCAGCCCCCAGGGTTTGGGCTATGGCTACACCTTC
CASSPQGLGYGYTF
>TRBJ2-2|-|TRBV12-1|-|15
TGTGCCAGCAGCTTAGGGACACCGAACACCGGGGAGCTGTTTTTT
CASSLGTPNTGELFF
>TRBJ1-1|-|TRBV9|-|11
TGTGCCGAGGGCTTGAACACTGAAGCTTTCTTT
CAEGLNTEAFF
>TRBJ2-7|TRBD2|TRBV7-2|-|14
TGTGCCAGCAGCTTCGGGCGGGAGTCCTACGAGCAGTACTTC
CASSFGRESYEQYF
>TRBJ2-1|-|TRBV12-5|-|12
TGTGCTAGTGCCTCTACGGCGGGCAGGCAGTTCTTC
CASASTAGRQFF
>TRBJ1-2|-|TRBV3-1/TRBV3-2|few|12
TGTGCCAGCAGCCGAAACAGGGATGGCTACACCTTC
CASSRNRDGYTF
>TRBJ2-1|-|TRBV10-3|-|15
TGTGCCATCAGTGCTGGCGGGCGGAACTACAATGAGCAGTTCTTC
CAISAGGRNYNEQFF
>TRBJ2-2|-|TRBV4-3|-|13
TGCGCCAGCAGCCAATCAAGGGAGACGACCGCTTTTTTT
CASSQSRETTAFF
>TRBJ1-2|TRBD1|TRBV5-1|-|15
TGCGCCAGCAGCCCGGAGACAGGGTCCGGCTATGGCTACACCTTC
CASSPETGSGYGYTF
>TRBJ2-2|TRBD2|TRBV27|-|17
TGTGCCAGCCGCCAGGGGGGGACTAGCGGGAGTAGTGGGGAGCTGTTTTTT
CASRQGGTSGSSGELFF
>TRBJ1-1|-|TRBV7-9|-|15
TGTGCCAGCAGCTTCCTCCGGGAGGTGGTCACTGAAGCTTTCTTT
CASSFLREVVTEAFF
>TRBJ1-1|TRBD1|TRBV29-1|-|13
TGCAGCGTTGCGGGACAGGTGAACACTGAAGCTTTCTTT
CSVAGQVNTEAFF
>TRBJ2-1|TRBD2|TRBV5-4|once|15
TGTGCCAGCAGCTTGGAGCCTAGCGGAGACAATGAGCAGTTCTTC
CASSLEPSGDNEQFF
>TRBJ2-1|TRBD2|TRBV28|-|15
TGTGCCAGCAGTTTGAGCGGGAGGGCTGGGAATGAGCAGTTCTTC
CASSLSGRAGNEQFF
>TRBJ1-1|-|TRBV7-2|-|15
TGTGCCAGCAGCTTAGGTCCTACTCGCCCAATCTCAGCTTTCTTT
CASSLGPTRPISAFF
>TRBJ1-5|-|TRBV30|-|14
TGTGCCTGGAGCCCTGTGGTGAGGGTTGGGCCCCAGCATTTT
CAWSPVVRVGPQHF
>TRBJ2-3|TRBD2|TRBV3-1/TRBV3-2|-|15
TGTGCCAGCAGCCCCGGAGCGGGGCTCACAGATACGCAGTATTTT
CASSPGAGLTDTQYF
>TRBJ1-5|-|TRBV7-2|-|16
TGTGCCAGCAGCTTAGAACCGGGTCGGGTGGATCAGCCCCAGCATTTT
CASSLEPGRVDQPQHF
>TRBJ1-4|TRBD1|TRBV6-5|-|16
TGTGCCAGCAGTTACGGTCGCGGGACAGGGAAGGGAAAACTGTTTTTT
CASSYGRGTGKGKLFF
>TRBJ1-1|-|TRBV5-1|-|11
TGCGCCAGCAGCTTGGAGGGGGTCCCTTGGTTT
CASSLEGVPWF
>TRBJ1-2|-|TRBV5-4|-|17
TGTGCCAGCAGCCCATACACCTCACAGGGCCCTAACTATGGCTACACCTTC
CASSPYTSQGPNYGYTF
>TRBJ2-1|TRBD1|TRBV7-9|-|15
TGTGCCAGCAGCCGCCGGACAGGACGGGACAATGAGCAGTTCTTC
CASSRRTGRDNEQFF
>TRBJ2-3|-|TRBV11-2|-|13
TGTGCCAGCAGCTTAGAACCTCGGGGTACGCAGTATTTT
CASSLEPRGTQYF
>TRBJ2-7|TRBD1|TRBV18|-|14
TGTGCCAGCTCACCACTGGGGACAGACTACGAGCAGTACTTC
CASSPLGTDYEQYF
>TRBJ2-5|TRBD2|TRBV5-8|-|15
TGTGCCAGCAGGGGACTAGCGGGAGTTAGAGAGACCCAGTACTTC
CASRGLAGVRETQYF
>TRBJ1-1|-|TRBV7-2|many|15
TGTGCCAGCAGCTTATATTCCGGGGTCGAGCTTGAAGCTTTCTTT
CASSLYSGVELEAFF
>TRBJ2-7|TRBD2|TRBV11-2|-|18
TGTGCCAGCAGCTTAGGGTACCCTAGCGGGACCTACTCCTACGAGCAGTACTTC
CASSLGYPSGTYSYEQYF
>TRBJ2-2|TRBD1|TRBV5-4|-|16
TGTGCCAGCAGTAACCGGGACAGGGCCAACACCGGGGAGCTGTTTTTT
CASSNRDRANTGELFF
>TRBJ1-5|TRBD1|TRBV7-9|few|15
TGTGCCAGCAGCGGCGACAGGGGTGGCAATCAGCCCCAGCATTTT
CASSGDRGGNQPQHF
>TRBJ2-1|-|TRBV6-2/TRBV6-3|-|13
TGTGCCAGCAGTTCCTTCCTAGTCAATGAGCAGTTCTTC
CASSSFLVNEQFF
>TRBJ2-2|-|TRBV9|-|16
TGTGCCAGCAGCGTAACTCAGCGACCGAACACCGGGGAGCTGTTTTTT
CASSVTQRPNTGELFF
>TRBJ2-7|-|TRBV11-2|-|15
TGTGCCAGCAGCTTAGGTCCCGGGATTCCCTACGAGCAGTACTTC
CASSLGPGIPYEQYF
>TRBJ2-5|TRBD2|TRBV4-3|-|18
TGCGCCAGCAGCCAAGAGTTACTAGCGGGGGGTTTTCAAGAGACCCAGTACTTC
CASSQELLAGGFQETQYF
>TRBJ1-5|TRBD1|TRBV2|-|14
TGTGCCAGCAGTGCACAGGGGGGCAATCAGCCCCAGCATTTT
CASSAQGGNQPQHF
>TRBJ2-2|-|TRBV3-1/TRBV3-2|-|15
TGTGCCAGCAGCCAAGAGGCCGGGTTCACCGGGGAGCTGTTTTTT
CASSQEAGFTGELFF
>TRBJ2-2|TRBD1|TRBV7-6|-|16
TGTGCCAGCAGCTTAACGGGGCAGGGGGTCACCGGGGAGCTGTTTTTT
CASSLTGQGVTGELFF
>TRBJ2-1|TRBD2|TRBV27|-|17
TGTGCCAGCAGGAGAAATATAGCGGGAGGGCGTTACAATGAGCAGTTCTTC
CASRRNIAGGRYNEQFF
>TRBJ1-4|-|TRBV19|-|16
TGTGCCAGTAGTTTCCAGAACAGGGTTGGGCGTGAAAAACTGTTTTTT
CASSFQNRVGREKLFF